This entry lists 30 T cell receptor beta chains sequenced from one sample in a study of monozygotic twins with inflammatory bowel disease. No DNA is given; TCRdb re-called the 5' RACE reads and lists each CDR3 protein once. This sample's table reports approximately 400,000 distinct CDR3 sequences. The sample consisted of blood. Receptors originate from a human donor with ulcerative colitis or Crohn's disease, or a healthy co-twin of an affected twin (not recorded which).

The chain recombines TRBV28 with TRBJ1-1; the D call from TCRdb, TRBD1, cannot be confirmed without DNA. The CDR3 runs 15 residues. Germline V gene sequence: CDR1 MDHEN, CDR2 SYDVKM. The CDR3 spells CASSGQGQGGTEAFF.

The CDR3 protein is CASSQQASYGYTF. The gene calls are TRBV4-2 and TRBJ1-2. Germline-derived CDR1 and CDR2 are LGHNA and YNFKEQ. The CDR3 runs to 13 residues.

This sequence joins TRBV3-1 and TRBJ2-2. The CDR3 is 12 residues long. CDR1 is LGHDT and CDR2 is YNNKEL in the germline V gene (reference sequence). CDR3: CASSQYDGELFF.

The gene calls are TRBV25-1 and TRBJ1-2; without DNA, the TCRdb call of TRBD1 cannot be checked. The CDR3 runs to 17 residues. Looked up from germline, CDR1 is MGHDK and CDR2 is SYGVNS. Here the CDR3 reads CASSYQRTGTFGYGYTF.

The V and J genes are TRBV11-2 and TRBJ1-2; TCRdb names TRBD1, which stays unverified in the absence of DNA. The CDR3 loop spans 12 amino acids. CDR1 and CDR2 from the germline V gene are SGHAT and FQNNGV. CDR3 sequence reads: CASSSGVYGYTF.

V is TRBV6-2 or TRBV6-3 and J is TRBJ1-1. CDR3 length equals 15 residues. Germline V gene lookup returns CDR1 MNHEY and CDR2 SVGEGT. CDR3 protein: CASSYSSLVGTEAFF.

This chain links TRBV7-2 with TRBJ2-7; TCRdb gives TRBD1 as the D gene, but with no DNA this cannot be confirmed. CDR3 length: 14 amino acids. Germline CDR1 reads SGHTA; CDR2 reads FQGNSA. The CDR3 protein is CASSPWGSTYEQYF.

The chain joins TRBV7-2 to TRBJ2-4; TCRdb outputs TRBD2, but without DNA this stays unchecked. The CDR3 spans 15 residues. CDR1 and CDR2 from the germline V gene are SGHTA and FQGNSA. CDR3 sequence: CASSLDGAGGNIQYF.

This chain connects TRBV29-1 to TRBJ1-4; the TCRdb D gene call, TRBD1, has no DNA to confirm it. Looked up from germline, CDR1 is SQVTM and CDR2 is ANQGSEA. The CDR3 consists of 12 residues. The CDR3 loop reads CSVQLSQGRLFF.

V gene TRBV4-1 combines with J gene TRBJ1-5; the D gene TCRdb calls, TRBD1, cannot be checked with no DNA. Germline V gene lookup returns CDR1 MGHRA and CDR2 YSYEKL. The CDR3 loop spans 15 amino acids. The CDR3 spells CASSQDGQGNQPQHF.

The J gene is TRBJ2-1, the V gene TRBV5-1. The CDR3 is 15 amino acids. The germline gives CDR1 SGHRS, CDR2 YFSETQ. CDR3 region: CASCRTSDSYNEQFF.

The chain uses TRBV5-1 and TRBJ1-5; the TCRdb D gene call, TRBD1, has no DNA to confirm it. The CDR3 runs to 15 residues. The germline V gene has CDR1 SGHRS and CDR2 YFSETQ. The CDR3 region is CASSLEGQKNQPQHF. The complete variable domain, with remaining parts taken from reference TRBV5-1 and TRBJ1-5, reads KAGVTQTPRYLIKTRGQQVTLSCSPISGHRSVSWYQQTPGQGLQFLFEYFSETQRNKGNFPGRFSGRQFSNSRSEMNVSTLELGDSALYLCASSLEGQKNQPQHFGDGTRLSIL.

V gene TRBV6-6 combines with J gene TRBJ2-7. This CDR3 region has 12 residues. CDR1 and CDR2 from the germline V gene are MNHNY and SVGAGI (reference sequence). This chain's CDR3 is CASSHTDYEQYF.

V is TRBV5-5 and J is TRBJ2-5; the D call of TRBD2 rests on TCRdb alone, since no DNA is present to check it. Per germline, CDR1 SGHKS and CDR2 YYEKEE (reference sequence). This CDR3 has 16 residues. CDR3 protein: CASSLPTSLYQETQYF. The full variable domain, completed using reference TRBV5-5 and TRBJ2-5, is DAGVTQSPTHLIKTRGQQVTLRCSPISGHKSVSWYQQVLGQGPQFIFQYYEKEERGRGNFPDRFSARQFPNYSSELNVNALLLGDSALYLCASSLPTSLYQETQYFGPGTRLLVL.

The CDR3 here is CSAVGGGDQPQHF. This chain connects TRBV20-1 to TRBJ1-5; TCRdb's D call of TRBD1 is untestable without DNA. Germline V lookup: CDR1 DFQATT, CDR2 SNEGSKA (reference sequence). The CDR3 is made up of 13 amino acids.

The chain employs TRBV5-4 and TRBJ2-3; absent DNA, TCRdb's TRBD2 call cannot be checked. Germline lookup yields CDR1 SGHNT and CDR2 YYREEE (reference sequence). There are 14 residues in the CDR3. CDR3 in amino acids: CASSILAGIDTQYF.

The gene calls are TRBV6-2 or TRBV6-3 and TRBJ2-5; lacking DNA, the TRBD2 call made by TCRdb goes unchecked. Germline CDR1 MNHEY, CDR2 SVGEGT. The CDR3 extends over 14 amino acids. CDR3 loop: CASSPSGVQETQYF.

CDR3: CASADPTGQGTDTQYF. The rearrangement uses TRBV5-1 and TRBJ2-3; the TCRdb call, TRBD1, lacks DNA for checking. Germline CDR1 is SGHRS and CDR2 is YFSETQ. The CDR3 runs 16 residues.

The chain carries TRBV12-3 or TRBV12-4 and TRBJ1-5; the TRBD1 assignment by TCRdb is unverifiable without DNA. This CDR3 has 15 residues. CDR3 amino acids: CASSLGGQRREPQHF.

The CDR3 protein is CSAGQRTTYEQYF. The chain has TRBV20-1 and TRBJ2-7; absent DNA, TCRdb's TRBD1 call cannot be checked. The germline gives CDR1 DFQATT, CDR2 SNEGSKA (reference sequence). The CDR3 has 13 amino acids.

This chain joins TRBV11-2 and TRBJ2-7. This CDR3 contains 12 residues. Germline-derived CDR1 and CDR2 are SGHAT and FQNNGV. CDR3 amino acids: CASSLDIYEQYF.

The V call is TRBV15, the J call TRBJ1-1. The CDR3 runs to 14 residues. The germline V gene has CDR1 LNHNV and CDR2 YYDKDF (reference sequence). The CDR3 region is CATSRVPSPSEAFF.

The gene calls are TRBV5-1 and TRBJ2-2; the D call from TCRdb, TRBD2, cannot be confirmed without DNA. The CDR3 sequence is 18 residues long. Germline V gives CDR1 SGHRS, CDR2 YFSETQ. CDR3 sequence reads: CASSLATSGGANTGELFF.

The chain couples TRBV6-1 to TRBJ2-5; TCRdb reports TRBD1, a call that lacks DNA to check it against. CDR3 size: 16 residues. Germline V lookup: CDR1 MNHNS, CDR2 SASEGT. The CDR3 is CASSLNRDTTRETQYF.

V usage is TRBV7-9 and J usage is TRBJ1-1; the D call from TCRdb, TRBD1, cannot be confirmed without DNA. Per the germline V gene, CDR1 is SEHNR and CDR2 is FQNEAQ (reference sequence). CDR3 length equals 14 residues. The CDR3 region is CASSSAGADTEAFF.

V gene TRBV20-1 combines with J gene TRBJ1-5; with no DNA, the TCRdb D assignment of TRBD1 cannot be verified. CDR1 DFQATT and CDR2 SNEGSKA come from the germline V gene (reference sequence). The length of the CDR3 is 15 residues. CDR3 sequence: CSARTSGTGAQPQHF.

The chain uses TRBV20-1 and TRBJ2-3; TCRdb selects TRBD2, and the lack of DNA leaves this call unchecked. The CDR3 is 17 residues long. CDR1 and CDR2 (germline): DFQATT, SNEGSKA (reference sequence). CDR3 protein: CSAVRLTGRAGADTQYF.

This chain joins TRBV5-1 and TRBJ2-2. The CDR3 runs to 13 residues. Germline values: CDR1 SGHRS, CDR2 YFSETQ. CDR3 protein: CASSQIVTGELFF.

The V gene is TRBV28, the J gene TRBJ2-3. Germline loops: CDR1 MDHEN, CDR2 SYDVKM. The CDR3 is made up of 12 amino acids. The CDR3: CASSEGGDTQYF.

The rearrangement uses TRBV11-2 and TRBJ2-5; TCRdb's D gene call, TRBD1, goes unchecked for lack of DNA. Germline assignment: CDR1 SGHAT and CDR2 FQNNGV. There are 14 residues in the CDR3. The CDR3 spells CASSLGGLRVAQYF.